The 8 T cell receptor beta chains below all came from one sample that was sequenced in a study of control samples from healthy donors and cancer patients. Profiled with immunoSEQ multiplex PCR; TCRdb holds only in-frame clones, not every one. Here the sample spans approximately 40,000 clones, 80% to 95% being singletons. Sequencing was carried out using blood. The source of these receptors is a woman aged 50 to 60 in good health.

V and J are TRBV4-3 and TRBJ2-3; D might be TRBD2 (5 bases). The CDR3 spans 14 residues. V dropped 0 bases and J dropped 5 bases, with 9 bases sitting between them. Germline CDR1 reads LGHNA; CDR2 reads YSLEER. CDR3 sequence (DNA): TGCGCCAGCAGCCAAGATAGCGAGGGAGATACGCAGTATTTT. Its protein is CASSQDSEGDTQYF.

The chain joins TRBV2 to TRBJ1-2; 10 bases fit TRBD1. Per the germline V gene, CDR1 is SNHLY and CDR2 is FYNNEI. With V trimmed by 3 bases and J by 2 bases, 3 bases remained unmatched. The CDR3 totals 15 residues. Here the CDR3 reads CASSDWTGGNYGYTF. In DNA, the CDR3 is TGTGCCAGCAGTGACTGGACAGGGGGGAACTATGGCTACACCTTC.

This chain connects TRBV10-3 to TRBJ2-4, with TRBD1 identical over 7 bases. The V segment lost 6 bases and the J segment 4 bases; nucleotides outside the gene matches: 3. CDR1 and CDR2 from the germline V gene are ENHRY and SYGVKD. The CDR3 is 13 residues long. The DNA for the CDR3 is TGTGCCATCAGCCCGGGACAGAAAAACATTCAGTACTTC. Translating it yields CAISPGQKNIQYF.

The rearrangement links TRBV28 to TRBJ2-7; D gene ambiguous. CDR1 MDHEN and CDR2 SYDVKM come from the germline V gene. V lost 2 bases and J lost 5, with 4 bases in between. This CDR3 spans 11 amino acids. Written as DNA, the CDR3 is TGTGCCAGCAGTTTAACCCACGAGCAGTACTTC. Protein sequence: CASSLTHEQYF. The full variable domain, with the rest looked up from reference TRBV28 and TRBJ2-7, is DVKVTQSSRYLVKRTGEKVFLECVQDMDHENMFWYRQDPGLGLRLIYFSYDVKMKEKGDIPEGYSVSREKKERFSLILESASTNQTSMYLCASSLTHEQYFGPGTRLTVT.

This sequence joins TRBV7-9 and TRBJ2-2; 11 positions match TRBD1. From germline, CDR1 is SEHNR and CDR2 FQNEAQ (reference sequence). The V segment lost 11 bases and the J segment 7 bases; nucleotides outside the gene matches: 9. There are 14 residues in the CDR3. The CDR3 DNA reads TGTGCCGCCACGGGGGACAGGGGGAACGGGGAGCTGTTTTTT. It specifies CAATGDRGNGELFF.

This clone was observed a handful of times. CDR3 bases: TGTGCCAGTAGTATCAGGGAGAATTCAGCAGCTTTCTTT. Translating it yields CASSIRENSAAFF. The chain carries TRBV19 and TRBJ1-1; TRBD1 might be the D (5 bases). The CDR3 contains 13 residues. Per the germline V gene, CDR1 is LNHDA and CDR2 is SQIVND (reference sequence). Trimming removed 3 bases at V and 10 bases at J, with 15 bases between.

The chain recombines TRBV18 with TRBJ1-1; TRBD1 matches 7 bases. After removal of 7 bases from V and 4 bases from J, the junction contained 3 bases not matched to a gene. This CDR3 spans 12 amino acids. Per the germline V gene, CDR1 is KGHSH and CDR2 is LQKENI. CDR3 in DNA: TGTGCCAGCTACCAGGGGGGCACTGAAGCTTTCTTT. This encodes CASYQGGTEAFF.

This chain joins TRBV29-1 and TRBJ2-3, with TRBD1 as a possible D gene (5 bases). The germline V gene has CDR1 SQVTM and CDR2 ANQGSEA. V was pared by 8 bases and J by 4 bases, with 13 bases between. The CDR3 is made up of 12 amino acids. The chain's CDR3 is CSPHGAADTQYF. CDR3 sequence (DNA): TGCAGCCCCCATGGGGCGGCAGATACGCAGTATTTT.